This T cell receptor (beta chain) was identified during a study of post-analysis software for immune sequencing data. Built from TCR beta cDNA, the libraries had unique molecular identifiers in them. MiXCR was run by TCRdb on the PCR reads, yielding one entry per CDR3 protein. The data hold 700,000 to 900,000 distinct CDR3 sequences, with about half observed a single time. Study-wide results and caveats: There were about five TRBV segments more frequent in patients than controls, and TRBV5-6, TRBV5-1 and TRBV20-1 were among them.

This clonotype was observed a few times. The antigen is not known. This CDR3 comprises 13 residues. Germline values: CDR1 MNHEY, CDR2 SMNVEV (reference sequence). The germline V and J ends were trimmed by 8 bases and 0 bases, with 8 bases remaining between them. Material: blood. The clonotype originates from a girl aged 5 to 17 with multiple sclerosis. The rearrangement joins TRBV27 to TRBJ2-1; weak D call: TRBD1 (6 bases). The chain's CDR3 is CASRTVSYNEQFF. The CDR3 nucleotides read TGTGCCAGCCGGACAGTCTCCTACAATGAGCAGTTCTTC.